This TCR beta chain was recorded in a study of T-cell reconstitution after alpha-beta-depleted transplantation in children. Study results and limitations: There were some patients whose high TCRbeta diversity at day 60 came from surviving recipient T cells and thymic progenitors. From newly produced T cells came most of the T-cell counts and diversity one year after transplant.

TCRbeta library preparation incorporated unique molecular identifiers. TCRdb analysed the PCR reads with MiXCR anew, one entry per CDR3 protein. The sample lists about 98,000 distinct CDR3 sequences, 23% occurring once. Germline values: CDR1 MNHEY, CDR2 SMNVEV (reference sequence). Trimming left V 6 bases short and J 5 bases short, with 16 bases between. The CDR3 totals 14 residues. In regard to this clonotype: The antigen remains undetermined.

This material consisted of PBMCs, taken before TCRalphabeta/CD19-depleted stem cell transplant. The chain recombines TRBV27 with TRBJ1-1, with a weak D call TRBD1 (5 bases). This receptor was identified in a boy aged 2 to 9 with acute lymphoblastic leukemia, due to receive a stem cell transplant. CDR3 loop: CASRPGWEETEAFF. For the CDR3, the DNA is TGTGCCAGCAGGCCAGGGTGGGAGGAAACTGAAGCTTTCTTT.